The 5 T cell receptor beta chains given below trace back to one sample, sequenced in a study of early stage breast cancer tumors (TCRdb year 2017). Library method: the immunoSEQ multiplex PCR assay. Sourced from immuneACCESS, this table was stored by TCRdb with only in-frame sequences that have V and J called. A share of the clones is absent; for the studies checked, an unresolved V gene accounts for under half, and the remainder has no known explanation. In all, the sample holds 9,700 or so clones, and 60% to 85% of those were seen once. The ten biggest clones cover 7% to 9% of the sample. Sequencing input: normal breast tissue next to the tumor. The source of these receptors is a person aged 35 to 50 with breast cancer.

The chain carries TRBV6-5 and TRBJ1-2; 8 bases are shared with TRBD1. V shed 6 bases and J 5 bases; nucleotides not matched to a gene: 8. CDR1 and CDR2 (germline): MNHEY, SVGAGI. This CDR3 region has 14 residues. The CDR3 DNA reads TGTGCCAGCAGCCAACTCAGGGGGCGGTATGGCTACACCTTC. Its protein is CASSQLRGRYGYTF.

The rearrangement uses TRBV5-1 and TRBJ2-5; 8 positions agree with TRBD1. CDR3 length: 16 amino acids. V shed 0 bases and J 4 bases; nucleotides not matched to a gene: 8. Germline V gene sequence: CDR1 SGHRS, CDR2 YFSETQ. DNA of the CDR3: TGCGCCAGCAGCTTGGGGGGGACGGACAGGGCAGAGACCCAGTACTTC. This encodes CASSLGGTDRAETQYF.

This chain connects TRBV6-5 to TRBJ2-7; tentative D call: TRBD1 (6 bases). Germline V lookup: CDR1 MNHEY, CDR2 SVGAGI. The CDR3 covers 16 residues. The V end lost 0 bases, the J end lost 0 bases, and 12 bases lay between the germline ends. CDR3 DNA: TGTGCCAGCAGTTACTCCAGACAGGTTCTCTCCTACGAGCAGTACTTC. Its translation is CASSYSRQVLSYEQYF.

V usage is TRBV27 and J usage is TRBJ2-7, with D possibly TRBD2 on 5 matching bases. Per the germline V gene, CDR1 is MNHEY and CDR2 is SMNVEV (reference sequence). V lost 5 bases and J 3 bases, leaving 17 bases between the germline ends. The CDR3 runs to 15 residues. The CDR3 DNA follows: TGTGCCAGCAGTATTAGCGTCTTTCGGAGCTACGAGCAGTACTTC. This gives the protein CASSISVFRSYEQYF.

This clone was recorded only once. The V call is TRBV2, the J call TRBJ2-3; 7 bases align to TRBD2. CDR1 and CDR2 (germline): SNHLY, FYNNEI. The junction had 11 bases not matched to a gene; V was cut back by 5 bases and J by 0 bases. CDR3 size: 17 residues. CDR3: CASSLRPLAVSTDTQYF. DNA of the CDR3: TGTGCCAGCAGTCTTCGTCCCCTAGCGGTTAGCACAGATACGCAGTATTTT.